These 17 T cell receptor beta chains share one sample of origin, sequenced in a study of blood T cell repertoires in COVID-19. Repertoires were generated with immunoSEQ multiplex PCR, while TCRdb's copy carries only in-frame clones and drops some. The data hold approximately 220,000 clones, with 84% observed a single time. Sequenced material: peripheral blood. Receptors were obtained from a woman aged 30 to 39 who had recovered from COVID-19.

The chain carries TRBV18 and TRBJ1-1, with 11 bases aligning to TRBD1. The V gene's germline CDR1 is KGHSH and CDR2 LQKENI. This CDR3 has 13 residues. Trimming cost V 6 bases and J 6 bases; bases outside gene matches: 3. This CDR3 reads CASSGQGASEAFF. The DNA of the CDR3 is TGTGCCAGCTCCGGACAGGGGGCATCTGAAGCTTTCTTT.

V gene TRBV7-9 combines with J gene TRBJ2-3, with 8 bases lining up with TRBD2. Germline V gene sequence: CDR1 SEHNR, CDR2 FQNEAQ (reference sequence). The CDR3 is 15 amino acids. With V trimmed by 5 bases and J by 7 bases, 11 bases remained unmatched. Here the CDR3 reads CASSPFSGESHTQYF. As DNA, the CDR3 is TGTGCCAGCAGCCCCTTTAGCGGGGAGTCTCATACGCAGTATTTT.

The genes are TRBV10-2 and TRBJ1-4; 9 bases agree with TRBD1. The germline V gene encodes CDR1 WSHSY and CDR2 SAAADI. The length of the CDR3 is 16 residues. J lost 4 bases, V lost 0 bases, and 3 bases had no gene match. CDR3 protein: CASSESGQGFNEKLFF. The CDR3 coding sequence is TGCGCCAGCAGTGAGTCCGGACAGGGGTTTAATGAAAAACTGTTTTTT.

The chain is built from TRBV29-1 and TRBJ2-7, with 7 bases lining up with TRBD1. The CDR3 totals 13 residues. Trimming removed 4 bases from V and 1 base from J; junction bases left unmatched: 4. Germline-derived CDR1 and CDR2 are SQVTM and ANQGSEA. The CDR3 loop is CSVGSGQSYEQYF. The CDR3 DNA reads TGCAGCGTTGGTTCGGGACAGTCCTACGAGCAGTACTTC.

Only one count was recorded for this clone. V gene TRBV21-1 combines with J gene TRBJ2-4; TRBD2 was called by the table and not checked on the DNA. TRBV21-1 is an annotated pseudogene. The CDR3 loop spans 13 amino acids. The CDR3 coding sequence is TGTGCCAGCAGCAAGGAGGCCAAAAACATTCAGTACTTC. This gives the protein CASSKEAKNIQYF.

V and J are TRBV5-4 and TRBJ2-1, with D perhaps TRBD1 (5 bases). The V gene's germline CDR1 is SGHNT and CDR2 YYREEE (reference sequence). V was clipped by 4 bases and J by 0 bases, with 11 bases between them. This CDR3 is built from 15 residues. In DNA, the CDR3 is TGTGCCAGCAGCCCGACAGATATCTCCTACAATGAGCAGTTCTTC. Amino acids: CASSPTDISYNEQFF.

The chain links TRBV3-1 (or the pseudogene TRBV3-2) to TRBJ1-5; 9 nucleotides align to TRBD1. Germline V gene lookup returns CDR1 LGHDT and CDR2 YNNKEL (reference sequence). V lost 5 bases to trimming and J lost 2 bases; unmatched junction nucleotides: 7. The CDR3 runs 16 residues. The CDR3 DNA reads TGTGCCAGCAGCTTACAGGGGGCGCAGGGCAATCAGCCCCAGCATTTT. Its protein product is CASSLQGAQGNQPQHF.

V gene TRBV20-1 combines with J gene TRBJ2-7; D remains unclear. Trimming took 2 bases from V and 7 from J, leaving 9 bases between them. The germline gives CDR1 DFQATT, CDR2 SNEGSKA (reference sequence). The CDR3 has 11 residues. The CDR3 spells CSARIAVEQYF. The CDR3 nucleotides read TGCAGTGCTAGAATCGCGGTAGAGCAGTACTTC.

The chain employs TRBV24-1 and TRBJ2-5; 8 positions agree with TRBD1. V lost 7 bases and J lost 7; bases outside the gene matches: 10. The CDR3 totals 14 residues. CDR1 is KGHDR, CDR2 SFDVKD, per germline. The CDR3 sequence is CATRDRGARGTQYF. The CDR3 region has the DNA TGTGCCACCAGAGACAGGGGCGCTCGGGGGACCCAGTACTTC.

CDR3 DNA: TGTGCCAGTAGTGGCAGGGTTCAGCCCCAGCATTTT. Protein sequence: CASSGRVQPQHF. This sequence joins TRBV19 and TRBJ1-5; D might be TRBD1 (5 bases). V lost 5 bases and J lost 6, with 8 bases in between. From germline, CDR1 is LNHDA and CDR2 SQIVND (reference sequence). This CDR3 is 12 amino acids long.

V gene TRBV30 combines with J gene TRBJ2-1, with TRBD2 matching over 9 bases. The CDR3 covers 15 residues. The V and J ends lost 3 bases and 2 bases, in that order; junction bases with no gene match: 5. CDR1 and CDR2 (germline): GTSNPN, SVGIG (reference sequence). The CDR3 DNA sequence: TGTGCCTGGAGCCGGGCTAGCGGGACCTACAATGAGCAGTTCTTC. Translated: CAWSRASGTYNEQFF.

The chain joins TRBV19 to TRBJ1-1, with 8 bases aligning to TRBD1. Germline V CDR1 and CDR2: LNHDA, SQIVND (reference sequence). Germline trimming cut 6 bases from V and 3 bases from J; bases unmatched to any gene: 6. There are 14 residues in the CDR3. CDR3 loop: CASSGTGGYTEAFF. The CDR3 DNA follows: TGTGCCAGTAGCGGAACAGGGGGTTACACTGAAGCTTTCTTT.

This clone was seen a few times. V usage is TRBV19 and J usage is TRBJ1-2; D is possibly TRBD1 (5 bases). This CDR3 has 14 residues. Germline-derived CDR1 and CDR2 are LNHDA and SQIVND (reference sequence). V lost 4 bases and J lost 3, with 12 bases in between. The CDR3 nucleotides are TGTGCCAGTAGTACCCAGGGTGGCGACTATGGCTACACCTTC. It codes for CASSTQGGDYGYTF.

The chain recombines TRBV2 with TRBJ2-3, with a tentative D call TRBD2 (5 bases). V was cut by 6 bases and J by 6 bases, with 13 bases left in between. This CDR3 contains 13 residues. Germline V gene sequence: CDR1 SNHLY, CDR2 FYNNEI. CDR3 sequence reads: CASRGLTRDTQYF. The CDR3 bases are TGTGCCAGCAGAGGACTTACTAGGGATACGCAGTATTTT.

The rearrangement links TRBV2 to TRBJ2-7, with D possibly being TRBD1 (6 bases). Trimming cost V 6 bases and J 5 bases, with 17 bases left between them. The CDR3 has 14 residues. Per germline, CDR1 SNHLY and CDR2 FYNNEI. The chain's CDR3 is CASRNRDTVDEQYF. CDR3 sequence (DNA): TGTGCCAGCAGGAACAGGGATACTGTGGACGAGCAGTACTTC.

The rearrangement uses TRBV28 and TRBJ2-5; 7 bases map to TRBD1. Germline V gene data show CDR1 as MDHEN and CDR2 as SYDVKM. There are 14 residues in the CDR3. After removal of 6 bases from V and 4 bases from J, the junction contained 8 bases not matched to a gene. CDR3 loop: CASRMTGTGETQYF. CDR3 sequence (DNA): TGTGCCAGCAGGATGACAGGGACGGGAGAGACCCAGTACTTC.

This clone was seen a handful of times. The V gene is TRBV7-9, the J gene TRBJ2-2; D might be TRBD2 (5 bases). Germline V CDR1 and CDR2: SEHNR, FQNEAQ (reference sequence). V lost 5 bases to trimming and J lost 6 bases, with 13 bases between them. The CDR3 spans 14 residues. The CDR3, as DNA: TGTGCCAGCAGCCCCCTCGGGATGTCCGGGGAGCTGTTTTTT. The encoded protein is CASSPLGMSGELFF.